This TCR beta chain was recorded in a study of blood T cell repertoires in COVID-19 (dated by TCRdb to 2018 to 2020). About the full investigation: Collaborator samples came from the United States, Italy and Spain and covered acute and convalescent phases of COVID-19. The prospective study material was composed of cDNA or gDNA derived from T cells, B-cell-depleted T cells, or PBMCs. Subjects who had been exposed to COVID-19, were actively infected with it, or had recovered from it provided the deeply sampled blood TCRbeta repertoires that made up the dataset. A freely available public database, intended as a resource for researchers studying the immune response to SARS-CoV-2, is where the repertoires were released. Samples came from the ongoing ImmuneRACE study (first 160 participants) plus 1,254 subjects from 6 global collaborators. Nearly every sample came with metadata listing a de-identified subject ID, COVID-19 status, age in years and sex. Where HLA class I and class II types were available, the types were taken from metadata supplied by the sample provider, not from assay-based typing. The full study reports these points: Clinical and demographic metadata were provided uncurated, with the amount varying by source and participant.

With respect to this clone: What this receptor recognizes is not known. The input lacks base qualities; no much larger clone sits a single base away.

TCRbeta CDR3 regions were amplified from genomic DNA by means of the immunoSEQ Assay, a bias-controlled multiplex PCR. On the study's bioinformatics: Nucleated cell counts per sample were estimated from amplification of reference gene primers within the assay. To quantify the absolute abundance of each unique TCRbeta CDR3 rearrangement, sequence reads were collapsed and filtered. Productive Simpson clonality was computed per sample as the square root of Simpson's diversity index over productive rearrangements. TCRdb obtained this table from immuneACCESS and retained in-frame rearrangements with V and J assigned. These tables miss some clones; where compared with another copy, unresolved V genes account for less than half of the shortfall, and the remainder is unexplained. V and J calls and clone size are those listed in that table; D and trimming were worked out from the DNA. Present in this sample are about 160,000 clones, roughly 90% of which were seen just once. The ten largest clonotypes hold nearly 5% of the sample.

In Seattle, one collaborating source enrolled patients while the infection was active and tracked those patients longitudinally over the course of disease. Collaborating institutions collected whole blood in K2EDTA tubes following their own protocols. For TCRbeta analysis, collaborators shipped samples in one of three forms: frozen whole blood, isolated PBMCs, or DNA extracted from either of those sample types. Looking up the germline V gene yields CDR1 MGHRA and CDR2 YSYEKL. The CDR3 runs 15 residues from the cysteine to the phenylalanine. Solely the CDR3 DNA is kept, with 45 bases framed from the first base. Ends trimmed: V by 7 bases, J by 10 bases; bases unmatched to a gene: 9.

The sequence links TRBV4-1 to TRBJ1-6; 11 bases in between match TRBD1. The TCR was taken from a man younger than 45 with COVID-19, enrolled during active disease. Source material: peripheral blood. DNA sequence: TGCGCCAGCACCAGGCTACGGGACAGGGGGTCACCCCTCCACTTT. Translated, it gives CASTRLRDRGSPLHF.